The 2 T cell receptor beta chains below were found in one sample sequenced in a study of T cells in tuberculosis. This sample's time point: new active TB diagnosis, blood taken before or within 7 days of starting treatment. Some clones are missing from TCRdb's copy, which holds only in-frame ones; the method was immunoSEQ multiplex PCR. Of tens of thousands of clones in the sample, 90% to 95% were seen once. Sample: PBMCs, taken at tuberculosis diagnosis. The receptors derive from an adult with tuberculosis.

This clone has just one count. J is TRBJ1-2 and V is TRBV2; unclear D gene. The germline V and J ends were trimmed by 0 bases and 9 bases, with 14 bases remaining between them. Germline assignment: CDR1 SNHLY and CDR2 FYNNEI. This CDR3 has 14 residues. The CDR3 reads CASSEAAKVISYTF. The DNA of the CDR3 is TGTGCCAGCAGTGAAGCAGCGAAAGTAATTAGCTACACCTTC.

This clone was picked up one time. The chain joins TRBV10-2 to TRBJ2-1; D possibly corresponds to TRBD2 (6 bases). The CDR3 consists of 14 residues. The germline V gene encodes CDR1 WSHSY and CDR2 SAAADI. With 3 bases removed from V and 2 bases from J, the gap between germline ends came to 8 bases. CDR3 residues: CASSDGTPYNEQFF. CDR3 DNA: TGCGCCAGCAGTGATGGGACTCCCTACAATGAGCAGTTCTTC.